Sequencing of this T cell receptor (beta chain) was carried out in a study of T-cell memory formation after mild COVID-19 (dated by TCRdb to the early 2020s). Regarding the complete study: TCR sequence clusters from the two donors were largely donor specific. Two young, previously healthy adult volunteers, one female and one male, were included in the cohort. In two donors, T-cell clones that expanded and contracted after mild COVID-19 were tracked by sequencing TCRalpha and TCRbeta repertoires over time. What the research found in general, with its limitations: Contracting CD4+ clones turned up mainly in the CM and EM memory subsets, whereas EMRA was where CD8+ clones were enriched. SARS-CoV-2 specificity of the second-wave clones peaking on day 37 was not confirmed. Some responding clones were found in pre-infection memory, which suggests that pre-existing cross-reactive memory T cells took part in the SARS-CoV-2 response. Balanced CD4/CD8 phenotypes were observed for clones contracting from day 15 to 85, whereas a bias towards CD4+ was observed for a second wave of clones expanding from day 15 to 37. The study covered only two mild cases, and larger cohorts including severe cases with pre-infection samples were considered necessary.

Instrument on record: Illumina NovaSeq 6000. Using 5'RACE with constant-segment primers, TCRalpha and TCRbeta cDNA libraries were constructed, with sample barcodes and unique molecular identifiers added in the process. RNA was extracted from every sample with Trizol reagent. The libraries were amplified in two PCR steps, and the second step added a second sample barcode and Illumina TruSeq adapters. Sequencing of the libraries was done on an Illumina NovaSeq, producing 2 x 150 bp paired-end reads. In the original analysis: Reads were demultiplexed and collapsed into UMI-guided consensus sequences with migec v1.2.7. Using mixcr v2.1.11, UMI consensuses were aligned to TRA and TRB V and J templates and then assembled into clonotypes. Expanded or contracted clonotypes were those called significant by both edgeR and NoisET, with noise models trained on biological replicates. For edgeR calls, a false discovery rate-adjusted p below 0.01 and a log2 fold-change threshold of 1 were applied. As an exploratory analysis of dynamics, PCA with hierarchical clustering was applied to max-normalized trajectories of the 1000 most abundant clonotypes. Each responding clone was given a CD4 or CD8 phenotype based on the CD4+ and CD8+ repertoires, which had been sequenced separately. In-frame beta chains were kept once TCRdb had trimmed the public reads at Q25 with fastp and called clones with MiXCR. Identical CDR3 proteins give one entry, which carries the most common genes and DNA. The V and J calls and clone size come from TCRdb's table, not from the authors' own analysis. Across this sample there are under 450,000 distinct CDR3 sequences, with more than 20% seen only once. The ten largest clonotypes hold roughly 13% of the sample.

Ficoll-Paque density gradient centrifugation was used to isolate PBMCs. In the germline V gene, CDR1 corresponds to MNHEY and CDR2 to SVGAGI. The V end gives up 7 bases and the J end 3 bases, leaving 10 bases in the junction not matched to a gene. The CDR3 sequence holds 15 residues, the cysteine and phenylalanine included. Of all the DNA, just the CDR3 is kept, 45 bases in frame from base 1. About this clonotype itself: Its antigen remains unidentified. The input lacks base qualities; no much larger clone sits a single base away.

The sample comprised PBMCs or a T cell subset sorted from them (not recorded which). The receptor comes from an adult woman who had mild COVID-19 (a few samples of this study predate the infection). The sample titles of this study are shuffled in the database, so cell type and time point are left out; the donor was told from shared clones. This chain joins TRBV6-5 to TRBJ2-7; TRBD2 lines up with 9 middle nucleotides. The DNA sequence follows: TGTGCCAGCAAACCCAGCGGGGGGCTTGTCTACGAGCAGTACTTC. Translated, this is CASKPSGGLVYEQYF.